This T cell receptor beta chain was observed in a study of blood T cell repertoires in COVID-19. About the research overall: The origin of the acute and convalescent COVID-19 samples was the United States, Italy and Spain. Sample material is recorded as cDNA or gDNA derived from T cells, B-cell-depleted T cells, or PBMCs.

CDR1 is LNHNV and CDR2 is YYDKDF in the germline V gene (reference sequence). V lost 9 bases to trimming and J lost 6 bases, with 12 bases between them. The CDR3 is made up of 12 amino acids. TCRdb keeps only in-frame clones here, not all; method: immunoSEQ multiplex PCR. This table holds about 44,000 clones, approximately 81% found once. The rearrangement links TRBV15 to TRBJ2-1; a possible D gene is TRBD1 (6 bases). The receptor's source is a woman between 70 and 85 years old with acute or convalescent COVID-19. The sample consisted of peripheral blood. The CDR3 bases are TGTGCCACTCAGGGGCGGTTCAATGAGCAGTTCTTC. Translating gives CATQGRFNEQFF.